One sample yielded the 2 T cell receptor beta chains listed below, sequenced in a study of blood T cell repertoires in COVID-19. Libraries were prepared by immunoSEQ multiplex PCR; TCRdb keeps only in-frame clonotypes and omits some of them. The sample has around 370,000 clones, 87% seen once; the top ten hold roughly 6.3%. The sample taken for sequencing was peripheral blood. These receptors all stem from a woman in her forties or fifties with COVID-19, enrolled during active disease.

The chain carries TRBV18 and TRBJ2-7; 12 positions match TRBD2. The CDR3 sequence is 18 residues long. CDR1 KGHSH and CDR2 LQKENI come from the germline V gene. Trimming cost V 4 bases and J 5 bases; bases outside gene matches: 15. This CDR3 is CASSLFRTSGAEGDEQYF. DNA for the CDR3: TGTGCCAGCTCACTATTTCGGACTAGCGGGGCCGAGGGAGACGAGCAGTACTTC.

In its sample, this clone was seen once. The V call is TRBV4-2, the J call TRBJ2-1, with 8 bases identical to TRBD2. Germline V gives CDR1 LGHNA, CDR2 YNFKEQ. With V trimmed by 1 base and J by 2 bases, 7 bases remained unmatched. The CDR3 loop spans 17 amino acids. The CDR3 sequence: CASSQASGRGPYNEQFF. CDR3 in DNA: TGTGCCAGCAGCCAAGCCAGCGGGAGAGGGCCCTACAATGAGCAGTTCTTC.